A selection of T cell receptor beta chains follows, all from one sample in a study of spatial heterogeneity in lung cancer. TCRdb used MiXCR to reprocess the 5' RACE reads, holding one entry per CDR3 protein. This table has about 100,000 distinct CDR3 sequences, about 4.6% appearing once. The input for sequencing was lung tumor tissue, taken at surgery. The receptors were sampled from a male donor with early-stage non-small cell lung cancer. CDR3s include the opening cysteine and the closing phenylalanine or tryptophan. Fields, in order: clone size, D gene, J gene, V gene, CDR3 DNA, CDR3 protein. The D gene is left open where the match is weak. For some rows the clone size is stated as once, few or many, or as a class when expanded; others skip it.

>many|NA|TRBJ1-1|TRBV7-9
TGTGCCAGCAGCGGACTGAACACTGAAGCTTTCTTT
CASSGLNTEAFF
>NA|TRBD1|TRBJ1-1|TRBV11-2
TGTGCCAGCACCTTATCGACAGGGGGTACTGAAGCTTTCTTT
CASTLSTGGTEAFF
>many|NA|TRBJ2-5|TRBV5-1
TGCGCCAGCAGCACTCTAGGGGACCAAGAGACCCAGTACTTC
CASSTLGDQETQYF
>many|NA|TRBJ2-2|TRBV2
TGTGCCAGCAGCGCACCCCTAGCGCTTAACACCGGGGAGCTGTTTTTT
CASSAPLALNTGELFF
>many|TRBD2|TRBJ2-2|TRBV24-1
TGTGCCACCAGTGGGGCGGGACTAGCGGCGAACACCGGGGAGCTGTTTTTT
CATSGAGLAANTGELFF
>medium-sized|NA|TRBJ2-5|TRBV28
TGTGCCAGCAGTTTATCCGATTGGTATCTTATAGGGGTCGGAGAGACCCAGTACTTC
CASSLSDWYLIGVGETQYF
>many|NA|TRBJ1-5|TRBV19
TGTGCCAGTAGTATCTCTCCATGGGGCAATCAGCCCCAGCATTTT
CASSISPWGNQPQHF
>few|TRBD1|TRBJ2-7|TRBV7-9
TGTGCCAGCAGCTTAGCAGAGGACAGGACCTACGAGCAGTACTTC
CASSLAEDRTYEQYF
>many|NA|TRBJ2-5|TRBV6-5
TGTGCCAGCAGTTGGGGACTCGGAGAGACCCAGTACTTC
CASSWGLGETQYF
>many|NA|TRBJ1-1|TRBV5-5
TGTGCCAGCAGCCGCGACAGGTCGAGTGAAGCTTTCTTT
CASSRDRSSEAFF
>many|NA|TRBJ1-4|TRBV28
TGTGCCAGCGGGGCAACTAATGAAAAACTGTTTTTT
CASGATNEKLFF
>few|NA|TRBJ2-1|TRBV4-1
TGCGCCAGCAGCCAAGGGGAGGGCAGGGGGCATGAGCAGTTCTTC
CASSQGEGRGHEQFF
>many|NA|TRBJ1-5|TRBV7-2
TGTGCCAGCAGCTTAAGTGGCGGCTACAATCAGCCCCAGCATTTT
CASSLSGGYNQPQHF
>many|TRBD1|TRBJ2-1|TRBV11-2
TGTGCCAGCAGCTTATTGAAGTTCCGGGACAGGGCCAATGAGCAGTTCTTC
CASSLLKFRDRANEQFF
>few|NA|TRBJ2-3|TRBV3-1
TGTGCCAGCAGCTCTACCTGGGCTAGCACAGATACGCAGTATTTT
CASSSTWASTDTQYF
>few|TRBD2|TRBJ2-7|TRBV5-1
TGCGCCAGCAGCCAATTCGGGAGGGAGCAGTACTTC
CASSQFGREQYF
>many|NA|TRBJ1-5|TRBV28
TGTGCCAGCAGTTTTAGTACCCCTGGTCAGCCCCAGCATTTT
CASSFSTPGQPQHF